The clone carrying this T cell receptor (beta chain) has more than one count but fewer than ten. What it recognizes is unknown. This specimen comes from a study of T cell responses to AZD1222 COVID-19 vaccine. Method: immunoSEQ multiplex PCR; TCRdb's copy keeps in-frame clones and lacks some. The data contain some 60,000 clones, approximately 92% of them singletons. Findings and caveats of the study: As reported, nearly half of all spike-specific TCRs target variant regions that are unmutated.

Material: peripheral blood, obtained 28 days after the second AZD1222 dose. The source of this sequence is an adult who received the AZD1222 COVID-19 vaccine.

CDR3 region: CASTGRVEYEQYF. For the CDR3, the DNA is TGCGCCAGCACGGGCAGGGTGGAATACGAGCAGTACTTC. This chain connects TRBV10-2 to TRBJ2-7, with D possibly matching TRBD1 (5 bases). The CDR3 covers 13 residues. CDR1 WSHSY and CDR2 SAAADI come from the germline V gene. V lost 7 bases, J lost 4 bases, and 14 bases lay in between.